Listed below are T cell receptor beta chains from one sample, sequenced in a study of shared clonotypes between healthy human individuals. The data were produced by immunoSEQ multiplex PCR, yet TCRdb's version contains in-frame clones alone and is incomplete. Here the sample spans about 2 million clones, 85% to 95% being singletons. The sequenced material came from naive CD4+ T cells sorted from blood. These receptors originate from a man aged 18 to 30 in good health. Both conserved end residues are part of each CDR3. The D gene is left open where the match is weak. The size field is filled for only some rows; it gives once, few, many or a size class.

CDR3 DNA	CDR3 protein	clone size	CDR3 length	V gene	J gene	D gene
TGCGCCAGCAGCCAAGATTGGGCCGCCGTCAGGGGACTGAACACCGGGGAGCTGTTTTTT	CASSQDWAAVRGLNTGELFF	-	20	TRBV4-1	TRBJ2-2	-
TGTGCTAGTGGTTTGGGGCCCTTGGATGGGCCCCAGCATTTT	CASGLGPLDGPQHF	-	14	TRBV12-5	TRBJ1-5	-
TGTGCCAGCAGTTCCCTCGGGGGCTTATCTTACGAGCAGTACTTC	CASSSLGGLSYEQYF	once	15	TRBV28	TRBJ2-7	-
TGTGCCAGCAGTTTACTCGGGGGGTCCTACGAGCAGTACTTC	CASSLLGGSYEQYF	-	14	TRBV28	TRBJ2-7	TRBD2
TGTGCCAGCAGCTTAGCCCGACGAAGTAGGGAGGACACCGGGGAGCTGTTTTTT	CASSLARRSREDTGELFF	-	18	TRBV7-9	TRBJ2-2	-
TGCGCCAGCAGCTCTCAGGACAGGGGCACTGAAGCTTTCTTT	CASSSQDRGTEAFF	-	14	TRBV5-1	TRBJ1-1	TRBD1
TGCGCCAGCAGCCCTGGGGAATTTAACATTCAGTACTTC	CASSPGEFNIQYF	-	13	TRBV5-1	TRBJ2-4	-
TGCGCCAGCAGCCAAGAGCCTAGCGGGGTCGCGAACACCGGGGAGCTGTTTTTT	CASSQEPSGVANTGELFF	-	18	TRBV4-1	TRBJ2-2	TRBD2
TGTGCCAGCTCACCATACGAAAACACTGAAGCTTTCTTT	CASSPYENTEAFF	-	13	TRBV18	TRBJ1-1	-
TGTGCCAGCCGAGACGGAGTTGCTTATGGCTACACCTTC	CASRDGVAYGYTF	-	13	TRBV6-6	TRBJ1-2	-
TGTGCCTGGGAGCGGAGACTAGCCAAAAACATTCAGTACTTC	CAWERRLAKNIQYF	-	14	TRBV30	TRBJ2-4	-
TGTGCCAGCAGCCTTCGACTAGCGGGGGGGAACACCGGGGAGCTGTTTTTT	CASSLRLAGGNTGELFF	-	17	TRBV5-6	TRBJ2-2	TRBD2
TGTGCCAGCTCACCAGATAGGCTCCCCCAGCCCCAGCATTTT	CASSPDRLPQPQHF	-	14	TRBV18	TRBJ1-5	-
TGTGCCAGCAGTTTTCATCTAGCGTTCGAGCAGTACTTC	CASSFHLAFEQYF	-	13	TRBV28	TRBJ2-7	-
TGCGCCAGCAGCCAAGAGACAGCTTCCTATGGCTACACCTTC	CASSQETASYGYTF	-	14	TRBV4-3	TRBJ1-2	-
TGCGCCAGCAGCCCCTTCCCCAATGAGCAGTTCTTC	CASSPFPNEQFF	-	12	TRBV4-1	TRBJ2-1	-
TGCAGCGTTGAATTTGTGGCGAACACTGAAGCTTTCTTT	CSVEFVANTEAFF	-	13	TRBV29-1	TRBJ1-1	-
TGCACCAGCAGCCAAGTACGACAGGGAAGCAATCAGCCCCAGCATTTT	CTSSQVRQGSNQPQHF	-	16	TRBV1	TRBJ1-5	-
TGTGCCAGCAGCCCGCTAGCGAGGACAGATACGCAGTATTTT	CASSPLARTDTQYF	-	14	TRBV11-2	TRBJ2-3	-
TGTGCCTGGAGTCCGGGACTTTCCTCTGGGGCCAACGTCCTGACTTTC	CAWSPGLSSGANVLTF	once	16	TRBV30	TRBJ2-6	-
TGTGCCAGCCACAGGGGCATGAATTCACCCCTCCACTTT	CASHRGMNSPLHF	few	13	TRBV11-2	TRBJ1-6	TRBD1
TGTGCCAGCAGCTCGACAGATAACTATAATTCACCCCTCCACTTT	CASSSTDNYNSPLHF	-	15	TRBV7-8	TRBJ1-6	-
TGCGCCAGCAGCTTGGAGGGTCTGTACTATGGCTACACCTTC	CASSLEGLYYGYTF	-	14	TRBV5-1	TRBJ1-2	-
TGTGCCAGCAGCTTGTTGGGGACAGGGGATGAAAAACTGTTTTTT	CASSLLGTGDEKLFF	-	15	TRBV5-8	TRBJ1-4	TRBD1
TGTGCCAGCAGCGTACGTTTTGGGACTAGCGGGTACAATGAGCAGTTCTTC	CASSVRFGTSGYNEQFF	-	17	TRBV9	TRBJ2-1	TRBD2
TGTGCCAGCGGTCCTACCCTATGGTATGGCTACACCTTC	CASGPTLWYGYTF	-	13	TRBV6-5	TRBJ1-2	-
TGTGCCAGCAGGACAGGGGACGCCGGCTATAATTCACCCCTCCACTTT	CASRTGDAGYNSPLHF	-	16	TRBV5-6	TRBJ1-6	TRBD1
TGTGCCAGCAGTCCGGGACAGGTATCTACCGGGGAGCTGTTTTTT	CASSPGQVSTGELFF	once	15	TRBV2	TRBJ2-2	TRBD1
TGTGCCAGCAGCCCCAGACTAGCGGGGCCGCCGGATACGCAGTATTTT	CASSPRLAGPPDTQYF	once	16	TRBV7-9	TRBJ2-3	TRBD2
TGTGCCAGCTCACCACTTGCTAATGAAAAACTGTTTTTT	CASSPLANEKLFF	-	13	TRBV18	TRBJ1-4	-
TGTGCCAGCAGCTTGTTTGGCAGGAACACTGAAGCTTTCTTT	CASSLFGRNTEAFF	-	14	TRBV5-4	TRBJ1-1	-
TGTGCCAGCAGTTACACTTGGGCCCTAAACACTGAAGCTTTCTTT	CASSYTWALNTEAFF	-	15	TRBV6-5	TRBJ1-1	-
TGTGCCAGCGGAGCGGGAGGTGGGGAGCTGTTTTTT	CASGAGGGELFF	-	12	TRBV2	TRBJ2-2	TRBD2
TGTGCCAGCAGCTTTCTAGACAGGACCACCGGGGAGCTGTTTTTT	CASSFLDRTTGELFF	-	15	TRBV5-6	TRBJ2-2	-
TGCGCCAGCAGCCAAGATGAGACGAGGGCCAACGTCCTGACTTTC	CASSQDETRANVLTF	-	15	TRBV4-1	TRBJ2-6	-
TGTGCCAGCTCCAGAGGACTAGCGGGACTCGAGCAGTACTTC	CASSRGLAGLEQYF	-	14	TRBV5-4	TRBJ2-7	TRBD2
TGCGCCAGCAGCCCGCCGGGACAGGATTTTGGCTACACCTTC	CASSPPGQDFGYTF	-	14	TRBV5-1	TRBJ1-2	TRBD1
TGTGCCAGCTTGGGGCGCGAACGGGGATACGAGCAGTACTTC	CASLGRERGYEQYF	-	14	TRBV28	TRBJ2-7	-
TGTGCCAGCAGTAATATCAGGGGTTTAACTGAAGCTTTCTTT	CASSNIRGLTEAFF	-	14	TRBV6-1	TRBJ1-1	-
TGTGCCAGCAGTGACCTTTGGTCAGATACGCAGTATTTT	CASSDLWSDTQYF	-	13	TRBV2	TRBJ2-3	-
TGTGCCAGCAGTTTATATGCAGGGAGCTACGAGCAGTACTTC	CASSLYAGSYEQYF	-	14	TRBV28	TRBJ2-7	-
TGTGCCAGCAGCTTCGGAGGGAAGAACACTGAAGCTTTCTTT	CASSFGGKNTEAFF	-	14	TRBV5-4	TRBJ1-1	-
TGTGCCAGTAGTATCACAGGACAGGGAATCATGAACACTGAAGCTTTCTTT	CASSITGQGIMNTEAFF	-	17	TRBV19	TRBJ1-1	TRBD1
TGTGCCAGCAGCTCGCCCTGGGGCACAGATACGCAGTATTTT	CASSSPWGTDTQYF	once	14	TRBV6-5	TRBJ2-3	-
TGCGCCAGCAGCCAAGATAGCAGGGGAGGGTGGGGCTACACCTTC	CASSQDSRGGWGYTF	-	15	TRBV4-1	TRBJ1-2	-
TGTGCCATCAGTAGGGCAAATTCCTCTGGAAACACCATATATTTT	CAISRANSSGNTIYF	-	15	TRBV10-3	TRBJ1-3	-
TGTGCCAGCAGTTATGGGATGAACAGGGTGATAGGGGGCTACACCTTC	CASSYGMNRVIGGYTF	-	16	TRBV6-5	TRBJ1-2	-
TGTGCCAGCTCACGAGCCCCGGGGGGCATATCCTACGAGCAGTACTTC	CASSRAPGGISYEQYF	-	16	TRBV18	TRBJ2-7	-
TGCGCCAGCAGCCTCGGACAGGGGGTTAACGAGCAGTACTTC	CASSLGQGVNEQYF	-	14	TRBV4-1	TRBJ2-7	TRBD1
TGCGCCAGCAGCAGTGGCGGCAGCTCCTACGAGCAGTACTTC	CASSSGGSSYEQYF	-	14	TRBV5-1	TRBJ2-7	-
TGCGCCAGCAGCTTGACCGACAGTCCGGCAGAGACCCAGTACTTC	CASSLTDSPAETQYF	few	15	TRBV5-1	TRBJ2-5	-
TGTGCCAGCAGCCGCGCCGGACTAGCGGGAGGGAATGAGCAGTTCTTC	CASSRAGLAGGNEQFF	once	16	TRBV7-9	TRBJ2-1	TRBD2
TGTGCCAGCAGTGAACAGGCGTGGGGCTATGGCTACACCTTC	CASSEQAWGYGYTF	-	14	TRBV6-1	TRBJ1-2	-
TGTGCCAGCAGTGAAAGTCTTACGGGGGGCGGTTGGGAAAAACTGTTTTTT	CASSESLTGGGWEKLFF	once	17	TRBV6-1	TRBJ1-4	-
TGTGCCAGCAGCGCGGGACTAACCAACTACGAGCAGTACTTC	CASSAGLTNYEQYF	-	14	TRBV9	TRBJ2-7	TRBD2